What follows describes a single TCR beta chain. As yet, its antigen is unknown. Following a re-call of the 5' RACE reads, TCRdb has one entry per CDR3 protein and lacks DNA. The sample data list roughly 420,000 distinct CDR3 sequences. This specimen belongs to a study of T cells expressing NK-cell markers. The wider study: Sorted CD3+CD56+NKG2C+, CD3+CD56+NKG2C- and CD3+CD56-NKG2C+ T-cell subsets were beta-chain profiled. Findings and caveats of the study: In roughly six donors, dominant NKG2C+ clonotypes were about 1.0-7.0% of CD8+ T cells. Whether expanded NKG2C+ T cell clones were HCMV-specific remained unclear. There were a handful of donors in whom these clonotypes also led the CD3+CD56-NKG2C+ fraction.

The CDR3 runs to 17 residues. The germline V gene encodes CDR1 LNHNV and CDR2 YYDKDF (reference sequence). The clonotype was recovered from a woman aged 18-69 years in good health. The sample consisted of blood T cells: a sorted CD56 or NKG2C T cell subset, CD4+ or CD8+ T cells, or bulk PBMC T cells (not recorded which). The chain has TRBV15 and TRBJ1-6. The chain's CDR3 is CATSRGSGSSYNSPLHF. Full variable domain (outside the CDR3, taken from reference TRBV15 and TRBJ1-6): DAMVIQNPRYQVTQFGKPVTLSCSQTLNHNVMYWYQQKSSQAPKLLFHYYDKDFNNEADTPDNFQSRRPNTSFCFLDIRSPGLGDTAMYLCATSRGSGSSYNSPLHFGNGTRLTVT.